This T cell receptor (beta chain) was sequenced for a study of T cell responses to AZD1222 COVID-19 vaccine. The overall study: It was second doses at about 4 or about 12 weeks that were pooled. The study, taken as a whole, reports: Only five or six AZD1222 recipients tested seropositive at baseline. Clonal diversity was possibly underestimated, and the donors were mostly white British, with more females.

This clone came up once. As yet, its antigen is unknown. Measured with immunoSEQ multiplex PCR; TCRdb has only the in-frame clones, and not every one. The data contain 100,000 to 150,000 clones, about nine tenths of them singletons. The V gene lost 1 base and the J gene lost 10 bases, with 26 bases spanning the gap. Per germline, CDR1 MNHNS and CDR2 SASEGT. The CDR3 spans 19 residues. The receptor was derived from an adult in good health. This chain links TRBV6-1 with TRBJ1-6, with D perhaps matching TRBD1 (5 bases). Sequenced material: peripheral blood, taken on day 0 of AZD1222 vaccination. CDR3 in amino acids: CASSEEWRVWAGQSSPLHF. The CDR3 coding sequence is TGTGCCAGCAGTGAAGAGTGGAGAGTATGGGCAGGACAATCATCACCCCTCCACTTT.